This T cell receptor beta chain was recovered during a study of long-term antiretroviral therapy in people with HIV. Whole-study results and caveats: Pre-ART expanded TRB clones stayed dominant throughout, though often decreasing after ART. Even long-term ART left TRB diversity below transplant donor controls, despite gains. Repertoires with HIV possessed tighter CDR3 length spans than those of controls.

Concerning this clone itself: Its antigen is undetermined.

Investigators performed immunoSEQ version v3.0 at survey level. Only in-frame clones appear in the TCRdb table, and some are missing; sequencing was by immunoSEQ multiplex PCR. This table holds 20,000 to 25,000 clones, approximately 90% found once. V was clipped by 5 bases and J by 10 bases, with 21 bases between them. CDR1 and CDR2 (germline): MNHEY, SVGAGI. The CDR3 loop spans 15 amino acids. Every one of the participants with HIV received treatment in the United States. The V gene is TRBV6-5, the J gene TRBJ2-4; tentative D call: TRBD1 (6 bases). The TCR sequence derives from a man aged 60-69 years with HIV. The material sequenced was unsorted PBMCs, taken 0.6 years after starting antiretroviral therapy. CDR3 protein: CASSRTQGRGGIQYF. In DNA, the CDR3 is TGTGCCAGCAGTCGAACACAGGGAAGAGGGGGAATTCAGTACTTC.